Sequencing of this T cell receptor beta chain was carried out in a study of shared clonotypes between healthy human individuals. Study-level points and caveats: Relative to clonotypes present in all four donors, those not shared had lower generation probabilities.

The assay ran at deep level. Sorted-subset replicate PCR reactions were performed with approximately 190 ng DNA, corresponding to roughly 27,000 T cell genomes. Method: immunoSEQ multiplex PCR; TCRdb's copy keeps in-frame clones and lacks some. The sample has around 990,000 clones, 77% seen once. Germline CDR1 and CDR2: DFQATT and SNEGSKA (reference sequence). This CDR3 has 11 amino acids. J lost 7 bases, V lost 7 bases, and 5 bases had no gene match. Of note for this clone: Antigen specificity is unknown.

Donors, healthy HIV-negative adults, lacked recent acute infections or vaccinations. The clonotype was recovered from a man younger than 35 in good health. Some clones in this sample may be carry-over from other donors' samples. The sequenced sample was memory CD4+ T cells from PBMCs. Stated subset: CD45RA-negative fraction. V is TRBV20-1 and J is TRBJ1-1; 8 nucleotides match TRBD1. CDR3 loop: CSGQGAGEAFF. The CDR3 region has the DNA TGCAGTGGTCAGGGGGCAGGTGAAGCTTTCTTT.